This T cell receptor beta chain was identified in a study of identical twins (dated by TCRdb to the mid-2010s). With regard to the full study: The study deep-sequenced TCR alpha and beta repertoires from monozygotic twins, unrelated adults of various ages and cord blood to test whether fetal clonotypes persist. To rule out contamination, the twin experiments were replicated at different times with different library preparation protocols.

From its cysteine to its phenylalanine, the CDR3 spans 13 amino acids. Only the CDR3 region is kept as DNA, spanning 39 bases read in frame from base 1. The germline V gene specifies ENHRY as CDR1 and SYGVKD as CDR2. V ends up 8 bases short and J 2 bases short, with an unmatched junction base count of 5. To prepare the library, 5' RACE was applied. The sequencer was an Illumina HiSeq 2000. A universal primer binding site was introduced by template switching, and a unique molecular identifier was present in the final cDNA, enabling accurate counting of TCR cDNA molecules. Specific primers in the conserved constant-segment region were used to synthesize first-strand cDNA for the TCR alpha and beta chains. To control for contamination, every cDNA library carried two barcodes: a SMART-Mk sample barcode plus Illumina barcodes. TruSeq adapter sequences along with Illumina sample barcodes were introduced in two successive PCR steps. Sequencing of the TCR alpha and beta cDNA libraries was done on the Illumina HiSeq platform using custom primers. The published analysis was carried out like this. Raw reads were processed with MiGEC to extract unique molecular identifiers, and MiXCR was used to determine CDR3 positions. Recombination models were inferred per individual with the repgenHMM and IGoR tools using an EM algorithm. The analysis of shared clonotypes was done with the tcR package in R, with sharing normalized by the product of cloneset sizes. To study raw recombination free of thymic and clonal selection effects, out-of-frame nonproductive sequences were analyzed. TCRdb's own reprocessing of the public reads used fastp at Q25 and MiXCR and kept productive beta chains. Entries that share a CDR3 protein sequence are merged under the most common genes and DNA. The V and J calls and clone size are TCRdb's, not the authors'. Across this sample there are 410,000 or so distinct CDR3 sequences, with around 18% seen only once. The ten most abundant clones make up around 10% of the sample.

Every donor in the study was a healthy Caucasian. The researchers also sequenced three unrelated adults who were not twins: a male aged 18 to 29, a male aged 50 to 59, and a female aged 50 to 59. Miltenyi CD45RO+ enrichment and human naive T-cell isolation kits were used to isolate memory (CD45RO+) and naive T cells from PBMC. What the study reported, not specific to this receptor: Fewer insertions were carried by abundant cord blood beta clonotypes; a weaker similar trend was observed in young adult naive repertoires, while no such trend was observed in memory repertoires. Invariant T cells such as MAIT and iNKT could partly confound zero-insertion analyses, although diverse VJ usage argued against such confounding for most clonotypes. Compared with coincidental sharing between unrelated individuals, out-of-frame TCR alpha sequences shared between twins showed an excess of sequences with low generation probability. Recombination models systematically underestimated out-of-frame TCR alpha sharing in monozygotic twins but agreed with sharing between unrelated individuals. Because the same donors could not be followed over many years, the conclusions depended on cross-sectional statistical analysis. In beta out-of-frame sequences, excess twin sharing was weaker, because having fewer shared sequences lowered the signal-to-noise ratio.

This clonotype occurred many times. Its antigen is not yet known. No base quality values were provided; no much bigger clone lies one nucleotide off. The material sequenced was naive T cells sorted from blood. The cell subset or site label for this specimen denotes: cells isolated with a human naive T-cell isolation kit. The chain employs TRBV10-3 and TRBJ2-7; 8 bases in the junction line up with TRBD1. The TCR originated in a man aged 50 to 59 in good health. The CDR3 amino acid sequence is: CAISQDRAYEQYF. The DNA sequence follows: TGTGCCATCTCGCAGGACAGGGCCTACGAGCAGTACTTC.